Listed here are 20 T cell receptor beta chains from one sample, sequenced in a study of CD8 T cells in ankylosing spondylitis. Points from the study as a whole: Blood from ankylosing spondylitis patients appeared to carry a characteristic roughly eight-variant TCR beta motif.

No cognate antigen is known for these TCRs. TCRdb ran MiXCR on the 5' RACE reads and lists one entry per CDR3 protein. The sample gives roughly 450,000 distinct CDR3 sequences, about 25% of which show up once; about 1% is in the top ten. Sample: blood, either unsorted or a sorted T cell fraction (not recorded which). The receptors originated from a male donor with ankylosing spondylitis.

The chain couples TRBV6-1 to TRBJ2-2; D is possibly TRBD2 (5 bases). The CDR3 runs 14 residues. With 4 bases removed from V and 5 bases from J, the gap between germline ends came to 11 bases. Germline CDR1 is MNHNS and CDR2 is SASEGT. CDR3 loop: CASSGSSRTGELFF. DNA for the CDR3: TGTGCCAGCAGTGGGTCTAGCCGGACCGGGGAGCTGTTTTTT.

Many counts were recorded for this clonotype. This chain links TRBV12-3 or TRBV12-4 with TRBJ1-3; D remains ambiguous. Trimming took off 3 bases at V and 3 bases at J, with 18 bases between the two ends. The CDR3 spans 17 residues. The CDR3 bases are TGTGCCAGCAGTTTGGCCCTAACGGTATTAGTTGGAAACACCATATATTTT. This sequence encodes CASSLALTVLVGNTIYF.

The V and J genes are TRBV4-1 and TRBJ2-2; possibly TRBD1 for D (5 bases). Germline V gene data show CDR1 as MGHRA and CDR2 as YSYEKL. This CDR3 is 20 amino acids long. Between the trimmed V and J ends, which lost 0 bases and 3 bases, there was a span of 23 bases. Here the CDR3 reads CASSQDGARGHLSHTGELFF. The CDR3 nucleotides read TGCGCCAGCAGCCAAGATGGGGCGAGAGGACACTTGTCCCACACCGGGGAGCTGTTTTTT.

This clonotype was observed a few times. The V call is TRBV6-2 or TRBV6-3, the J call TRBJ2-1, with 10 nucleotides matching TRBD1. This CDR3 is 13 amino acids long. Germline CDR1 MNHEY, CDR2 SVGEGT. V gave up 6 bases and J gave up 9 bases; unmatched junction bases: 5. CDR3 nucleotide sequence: TGTGCCAGCAGCGGACAGGGGGTGGGTGAGCAGTTCTTC. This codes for CASSGQGVGEQFF.

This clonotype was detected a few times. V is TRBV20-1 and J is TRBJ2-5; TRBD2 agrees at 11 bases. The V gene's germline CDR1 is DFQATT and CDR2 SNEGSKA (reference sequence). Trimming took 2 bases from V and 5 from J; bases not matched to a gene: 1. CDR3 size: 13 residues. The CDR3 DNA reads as TGCAGTGCTAGACTAGCGGGGGGCGAGACCCAGTACTTC. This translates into CSARLAGGETQYF.

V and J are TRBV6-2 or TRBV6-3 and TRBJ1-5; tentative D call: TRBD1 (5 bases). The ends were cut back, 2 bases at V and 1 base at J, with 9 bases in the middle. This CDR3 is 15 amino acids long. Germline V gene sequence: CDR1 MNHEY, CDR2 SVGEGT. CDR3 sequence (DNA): TGTGCCAGCAGTTACGGCCAGGGCAGCAATCAGCCCCAGCATTTT. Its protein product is CASSYGQGSNQPQHF.

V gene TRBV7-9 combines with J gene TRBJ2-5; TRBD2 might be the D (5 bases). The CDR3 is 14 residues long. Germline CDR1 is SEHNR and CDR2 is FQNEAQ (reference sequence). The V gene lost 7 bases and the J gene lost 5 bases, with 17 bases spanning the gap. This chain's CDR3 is CASTPSSGWETQYF. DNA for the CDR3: TGTGCCAGCACCCCTTCAAGCGGATGGGAGACCCAGTACTTC.

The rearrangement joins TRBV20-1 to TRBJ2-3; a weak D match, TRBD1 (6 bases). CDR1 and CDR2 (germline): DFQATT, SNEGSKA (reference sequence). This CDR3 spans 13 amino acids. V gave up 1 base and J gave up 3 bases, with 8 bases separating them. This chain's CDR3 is CSARVTGTDTQYF. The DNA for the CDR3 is TGCAGTGCTAGAGTCACAGGGACAGATACGCAGTATTTT.

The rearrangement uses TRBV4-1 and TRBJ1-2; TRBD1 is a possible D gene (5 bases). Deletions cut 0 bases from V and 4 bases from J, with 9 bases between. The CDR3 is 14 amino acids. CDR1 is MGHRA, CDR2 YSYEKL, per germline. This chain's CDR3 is CASSQDPGLYGYTF. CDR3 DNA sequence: TGCGCCAGCAGCCAAGATCCAGGGCTCTATGGCTACACCTTC.

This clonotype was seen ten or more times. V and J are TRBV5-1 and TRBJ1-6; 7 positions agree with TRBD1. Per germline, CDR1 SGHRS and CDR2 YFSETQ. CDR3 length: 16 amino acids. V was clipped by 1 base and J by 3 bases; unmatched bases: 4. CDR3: CASSLNGDSYNSPLHF. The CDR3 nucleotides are TGCGCCAGCAGCTTGAATGGGGACAGCTATAATTCACCCCTCCACTTT.

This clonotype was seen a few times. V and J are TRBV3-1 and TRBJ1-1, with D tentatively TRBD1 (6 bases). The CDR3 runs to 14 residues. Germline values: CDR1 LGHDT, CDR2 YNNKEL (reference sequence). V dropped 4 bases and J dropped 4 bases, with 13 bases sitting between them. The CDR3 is CASSPAGGGTEAFF. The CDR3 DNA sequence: TGTGCCAGCAGCCCCGCAGGAGGGGGCACTGAAGCTTTCTTT.

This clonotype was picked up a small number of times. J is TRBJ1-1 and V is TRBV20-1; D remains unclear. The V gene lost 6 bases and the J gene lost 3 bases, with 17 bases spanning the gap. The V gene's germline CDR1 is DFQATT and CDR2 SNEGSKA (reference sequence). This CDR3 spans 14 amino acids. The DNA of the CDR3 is TGCAGTGCCGGCCTCGGGTTCGGGGACACTGAAGCTTTCTTT. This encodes CSAGLGFGDTEAFF.

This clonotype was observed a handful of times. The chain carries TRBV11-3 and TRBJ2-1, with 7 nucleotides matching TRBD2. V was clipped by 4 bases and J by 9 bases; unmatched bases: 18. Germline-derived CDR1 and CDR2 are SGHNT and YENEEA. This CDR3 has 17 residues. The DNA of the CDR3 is TGTGCCAGCAGCTCCCTGATAGGGGCGGGAGAAGTAGGTGAGCAGTTCTTC. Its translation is CASSSLIGAGEVGEQFF.

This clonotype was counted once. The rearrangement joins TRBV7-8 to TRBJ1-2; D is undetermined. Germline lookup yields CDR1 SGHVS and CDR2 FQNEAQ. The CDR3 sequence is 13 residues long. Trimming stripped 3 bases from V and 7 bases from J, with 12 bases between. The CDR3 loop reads CASSFLREGGYTF. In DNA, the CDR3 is TGTGCCAGCAGCTTCCTTCGGGAAGGTGGCTACACCTTC.

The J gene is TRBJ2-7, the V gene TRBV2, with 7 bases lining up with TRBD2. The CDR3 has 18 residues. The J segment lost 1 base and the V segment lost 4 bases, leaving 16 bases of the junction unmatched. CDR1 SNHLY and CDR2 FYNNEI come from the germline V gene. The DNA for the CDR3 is TGTGCCAGCAGTGGTCCAGGAGCAACTAGCGCCCCTTCCTACGAGCAGTACTTC. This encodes CASSGPGATSAPSYEQYF.

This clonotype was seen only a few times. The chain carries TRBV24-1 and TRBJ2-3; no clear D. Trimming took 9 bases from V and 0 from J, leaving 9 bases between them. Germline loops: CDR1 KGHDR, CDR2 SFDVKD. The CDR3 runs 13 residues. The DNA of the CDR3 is TGTGCCACCGCACCGGTGAGCACAGATACGCAGTATTTT. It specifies CATAPVSTDTQYF.

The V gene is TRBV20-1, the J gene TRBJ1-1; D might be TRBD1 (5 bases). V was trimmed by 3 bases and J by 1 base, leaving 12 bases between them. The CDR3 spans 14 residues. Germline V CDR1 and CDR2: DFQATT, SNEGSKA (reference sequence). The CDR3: CSASRANTNTEAFF. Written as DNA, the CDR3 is TGCAGTGCTAGCAGGGCGAACACGAACACTGAAGCTTTCTTT.

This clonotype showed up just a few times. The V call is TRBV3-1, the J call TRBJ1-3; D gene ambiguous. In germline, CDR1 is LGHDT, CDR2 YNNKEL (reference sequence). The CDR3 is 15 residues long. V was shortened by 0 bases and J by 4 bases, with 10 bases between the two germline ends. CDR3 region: CASSQDLTAGNTIYF. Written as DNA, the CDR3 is TGTGCCAGCAGCCAAGATTTAACGGCAGGAAACACCATATATTTT.

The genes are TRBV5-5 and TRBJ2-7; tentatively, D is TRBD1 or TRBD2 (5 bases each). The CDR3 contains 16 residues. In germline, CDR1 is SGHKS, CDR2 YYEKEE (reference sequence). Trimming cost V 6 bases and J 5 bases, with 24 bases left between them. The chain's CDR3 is CASTPAGAGNRHEQYF. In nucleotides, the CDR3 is TGTGCCAGCACCCCCGCCGGGGCAGGGAATAGACACGAGCAGTACTTC.

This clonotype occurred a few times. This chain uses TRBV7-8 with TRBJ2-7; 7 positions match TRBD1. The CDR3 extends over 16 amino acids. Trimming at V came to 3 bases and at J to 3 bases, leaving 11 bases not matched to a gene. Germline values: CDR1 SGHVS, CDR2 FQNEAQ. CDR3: CASSFTGTVSLYEQYV. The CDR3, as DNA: TGTGCCAGCAGCTTTACCGGGACAGTAAGCCTCTACGAGCAGTACGTC.